The 21 T cell receptor beta chains below were found in one sample sequenced in a study of metastatic and nonmetastatic thyroid tumors. Thyroid surgery was preceded by no treatment in any patient. From the PCR reads, TCRdb re-called clones with MiXCR. In the table there are about 15,000 clones, 23% of which are singletons. Specimen: adjacent normal tissue. Source of these receptors: a female donor with papillary thyroid cancer or a benign thyroid nodule (not recorded which). Some clones in this sample may be carry-over from other donors' samples.

This clone occurred many times. The chain uses TRBV7-7 and TRBJ2-3, with TRBD2 matching over 7 bases. CDR3 length: 13 residues. After removal of 5 bases from V and 4 bases from J, the junction contained 3 bases not matched to a gene. Germline values: CDR1 SSHAT, CDR2 FNYEAQ (reference sequence). The CDR3 region is CASSLGGADTQYF. Written as DNA, the CDR3 is TGTGCCAGCAGCCTGGGGGGGGCAGATACGCAGTATTTT.

In its sample, this clone was seen many times. V usage is TRBV7-2 and J usage is TRBJ1-5; D remains ambiguous. CDR3 length equals 13 residues. CDR1 SGHTA and CDR2 FQGNSA come from the germline V gene. V shed 4 bases and J shed 4 bases, with 8 bases lying between them. CDR3 in DNA: TGTGCCAGCAGCTACAGAGAGAATCAGCCCCAGCATTTT. Protein: CASSYRENQPQHF.

The chain employs TRBV9 and TRBJ2-3, with 10 bases aligning to TRBD2. Germline V gene lookup returns CDR1 SGDLS and CDR2 YYNGEE. The CDR3 extends over 20 amino acids. V was clipped by 0 bases and J by 7 bases; unmatched bases: 20. The CDR3 sequence is CASSVEGTAVLAGLLYTQYF. The CDR3 coding sequence is TGTGCCAGCAGCGTAGAGGGGACAGCAGTACTAGCGGGACTCCTATATACGCAGTATTTT. Together with reference TRBV9 and TRBJ2-3, the CDR3 gives the full variable domain: DSGVTQTPKHLITATGQRVTLRCSPRSGDLSVYWYQQSLDQGLQFLIQYYNGEERAKGNILERFSAQQFPDLHSELNLSSLELGDSALYFCASSVEGTAVLAGLLYTQYFGPGTRLTVL.

With respect to this clone: At one boundary the junction diverges from the germline segment, which might be a read error. V usage is TRBV2 and J usage is TRBJ1-5, with D unclear. The CDR3 has 13 residues. Germline CDR1 reads SNHLY; CDR2 reads FYNNEI. The chain's CDR3 is CASRADGNRPQHF. The CDR3 DNA is TGTGCCAGCCGCGCGGACGGCAATCGGCCCCAACATTTT.

This clone counts as medium-sized (0.01 to 0.1%). The CDR3, as DNA: TGTGCCAGCAGTTACTCGCAGCACACCGGGGAGCTGTTTTTT. It encodes CASSYSQHTGELFF. V gene TRBV6-5 combines with J gene TRBJ2-2, with no clear D. Trimming removed 0 bases from V and 3 bases from J, with 5 bases in between. The germline gives CDR1 MNHEY, CDR2 SVGAGI. This CDR3 contains 14 residues.

The chain combines TRBV7-6 with TRBJ2-3; unclear D gene. The CDR3 spans 13 residues. V lost 2 bases and J 6 bases, leaving 9 bases between the germline ends. CDR1 and CDR2 (germline): SGHVS, FNYEAQ. This chain's CDR3 is CASSLIPRDTQYF. CDR3 coding DNA: TGTGCCAGCAGCTTAATCCCACGTGATACGCAGTATTTT.

This clone was seen many times. The CDR3 DNA sequence: TGTGCCAGCACAACAGGGGGGTTCTACGAGCAGTACTTC. Translated, it gives CASTTGGFYEQYF. The V call is TRBV5-6, the J call TRBJ2-7, with 8 bases fitting TRBD1. The CDR3 contains 13 residues. Losses at the gene ends were 6 bases for V and 3 bases for J; bases not matched to a gene: 5. Per germline, CDR1 SGHDT and CDR2 YYEEEE.

Many counts were recorded for this clone. The chain recombines TRBV24-1 with TRBJ2-5; TRBD1 agrees at 7 bases. The CDR3 is made up of 15 amino acids. V trimming: 5 bases; J trimming: 3 bases; junction bases outside the gene matches: 8. Germline V gene sequence: CDR1 KGHDR, CDR2 SFDVKD. The CDR3 DNA sequence: TGTGCCACCAGTGCTCCGACAGGGCGGGAAGAGACCCAGTACTTC. Its protein product is CATSAPTGREETQYF.

Ten or more counts support this clone. The rearrangement uses TRBV30 and TRBJ2-3; a weak D match, TRBD2 (6 bases). The length of the CDR3 is 13 residues. V was trimmed by 8 bases and J by 2 bases, leaving 14 bases between them. Germline V gene sequence: CDR1 GTSNPN, CDR2 SVGIG (reference sequence). CDR3 sequence: CARAGPSTDTQYF. The CDR3 DNA is TGTGCCAGGGCGGGACCTTCCACAGATACGCAGTATTTT.

The chain carries TRBV6-1 and TRBJ2-2, with D tentatively TRBD2 (5 bases). The CDR3 has 13 residues. Looked up from germline, CDR1 is MNHNS and CDR2 is SASEGT. V was shortened by 3 bases and J by 6 bases, with 8 bases between the two germline ends. For the CDR3, the DNA is TGTGCCAGCAGTGACGGGGAATCCGGGGAGCTGTTTTTT. Amino acids: CASSDGESGELFF.

In regard to this clone: A read error may explain this, as a much larger clone is one base away. Since the CDR3 does not end with the conserved phenylalanine or tryptophan, this likely comes from a read error. The genes are TRBV20-1 and TRBJ2-3; D unclear. CDR1 and CDR2 from the germline V gene are DFQATT and SNEGSKA (reference sequence). Trimming took 2 bases from V and 5 from J, leaving 17 bases between them. The CDR3 is 15 residues long. CDR3 DNA: TGCAGTGCTAGACCTGGGCGCTGGAGTGGAGATACGCAGTATCTT. This codes for CSARPGRWSGDTQYL.

This clone was counted between two and nine times. Relative to the germline gene, one junction end is altered; a read error may explain this. The DNA of the CDR3 is TGTGCCAGAAGTGAAGCCAGGGATAGCACAGATACGCAGTATTTT. As protein: CARSEARDSTDTQYF. The J gene is TRBJ2-3, the V gene TRBV2, with D perhaps TRBD1 (5 bases). Germline V gives CDR1 SNHLY, CDR2 FYNNEI. CDR3 length: 15 residues.

The J gene is TRBJ2-1, the V gene TRBV11-2, with D perhaps TRBD2 (5 bases). V shed 5 bases and J shed 5 bases, with 19 bases lying between them. CDR3 length: 16 amino acids. Germline CDR1 reads SGHAT; CDR2 reads FQNNGV. CDR3 residues: CASSPMRGSVNNEQFF. CDR3 DNA sequence: TGTGCCAGCAGCCCCATGAGAGGGAGCGTCAACAATGAGCAGTTCTTC.

V and J are TRBV11-2 and TRBJ1-4, with D tentatively TRBD1 (6 bases). The length of the CDR3 is 18 residues. CDR1 is SGHAT and CDR2 is FQNNGV in the germline V gene. V was pared by 5 bases and J by 8 bases, with 27 bases between. Here the CDR3 reads CASSPRSILDRSNEKLFF. DNA of the CDR3: TGTGCCAGCAGCCCCCGGAGCATTTTGGACAGATCCAACGAAAAACTGTTTTTT.

This clone is medium-sized (0.01 to 0.1%) by share. The chain joins TRBV24-1 to TRBJ2-1, with D possibly being TRBD2 (5 bases). Looked up from germline, CDR1 is KGHDR and CDR2 is SFDVKD. The CDR3 totals 15 residues. V dropped 1 base and J dropped 3 bases, with 9 bases sitting between them. The CDR3 is CATSDFGRGYNEQFF. The CDR3 DNA is TGTGCCACCAGTGATTTTGGGAGAGGCTACAATGAGCAGTTCTTC.

In this sample, this clone turned up once. At one of its ends the junction is not consistent with the germline gene, which may arise from a read error. This chain connects TRBV3-1 to TRBJ2-7; 9 bases fit TRBD1. Germline V gives CDR1 LGHDT, CDR2 YNNKEL (reference sequence). This CDR3 has 15 residues. The CDR3 coding sequence is TGTGCCATCAGCCAAGGCGGACAGGGGATGTACGAGCGGTACTTC. Its translation is CAISQGGQGMYERYF.

This clone was detected many times. V gene TRBV20-1 combines with J gene TRBJ2-3, with 8 bases identical to TRBD2. The CDR3 contains 18 residues. The V gene end was trimmed by 3 bases and the J gene end by 2 bases; junction bases not matched to a gene: 16. From germline, CDR1 is DFQATT and CDR2 SNEGSKA (reference sequence). The CDR3 bases are TGCAGTGCTAGGGCTCAGGCGATCGGCGGGAGGACCACAGATACGCAGTATTTT. This sequence encodes CSARAQAIGGRTTDTQYF.

This clone occurred many times. J is TRBJ2-7 and V is TRBV5-4, with D perhaps TRBD1 (6 bases). The CDR3 is 12 amino acids. Germline values: CDR1 SGHNT, CDR2 YYREEE (reference sequence). V lost 1 base and J lost 5, with 7 bases in between. As DNA, the CDR3 is TGTGCCAGCAGCTTGTACAGGGACGAGCAGTACTTC. Its protein product is CASSLYRDEQYF.

This clone was observed many times. This rearrangement joins TRBV27 to TRBJ2-5, with 10 bases identical to TRBD2. Germline values: CDR1 MNHEY, CDR2 SMNVEV (reference sequence). The CDR3 runs to 17 residues. The trim removed 5 bases at V and 5 bases at J, leaving 14 bases unmatched. The CDR3 here is CASSPPGAGGFKETQYF. The DNA of the CDR3 is TGTGCCAGCAGTCCCCCAGGAGCGGGAGGGTTTAAGGAGACCCAGTACTTC.

Only one count was recorded for this clone. The chain joins TRBV7-8 to TRBJ1-1; D remains unclear. This CDR3 spans 13 amino acids. The ends were cut back, 0 bases at V and 5 bases at J, with 7 bases in the middle. Germline V gene data show CDR1 as SGHVS and CDR2 as FQNEAQ. The CDR3 nucleotides are TGTGCCAGCAGCTTAGCGGAGATGACTGAAGCTTTCTTT. It is translated as CASSLAEMTEAFF.

This clone was detected many times. This chain links TRBV18 with TRBJ2-3, with a possible D match to TRBD2 (5 bases). This CDR3 comprises 14 residues. Germline values: CDR1 KGHSH, CDR2 LQKENI. V lost 6 bases, J lost 4 bases, and 14 bases lay in between. The CDR3 sequence: CASSQEARADTQYF. The CDR3 coding sequence is TGTGCCAGCTCTCAGGAGGCGCGGGCAGATACGCAGTATTTT.